A selection of T cell receptor beta chains follows, all from one sample in a study of T cells in narcolepsy. Only in-frame clones appear in the TCRdb table, and some are missing; sequencing was by immunoSEQ multiplex PCR. The profile covers about 24,000 clones, with approximately 85% appearing a single time and under 1.5% taken by the ten largest. Sequencing input: CD45RA- memory CD4+ T cells from PBMCs. All receptors come from a human donor with narcolepsy. The CDR3 runs from the conserved cysteine through the conserved F or W. Each record gives: J gene, V gene, clone size, D gene, CDR3 protein, CDR3 DNA. D genes are given only for firm matches. Some rows mark clone size as missing; the rest say once, few, many or name a class of expanded clone.

j_call: TRBJ1-1; v_call: TRBV9; clone_size: NA; d_call: NA; cdr3_aa: CASSPELGSTEAFF; cdr3_nt: TGTGCCAGCAGCCCGGAATTAGGGAGCACTGAAGCTTTCTTT
j_call: TRBJ2-7; v_call: TRBV19; clone_size: NA; d_call: NA; cdr3_aa: CASTSGGSGYEQYF; cdr3_nt: TGTGCCAGTACCTCCGGAGGGTCGGGCTACGAGCAGTACTTC
j_call: TRBJ2-5; v_call: TRBV28; clone_size: NA; d_call: NA; cdr3_aa: CASSLRISQETQYF; cdr3_nt: TGTGCCAGCAGTTTGCGGATTTCCCAAGAGACCCAGTACTTC
j_call: TRBJ1-5; v_call: TRBV7-2; clone_size: NA; d_call: TRBD1; cdr3_aa: CASSYWTGGSNQPQHF; cdr3_nt: TGTGCCAGCAGCTACTGGACAGGGGGTAGCAATCAGCCCCAGCATTTT
j_call: TRBJ1-2; v_call: TRBV7-9; clone_size: once; d_call: NA; cdr3_aa: CASTSGDYGYTF; cdr3_nt: TGTGCCAGCACTTCTGGAGACTATGGCTACACCTTC
j_call: TRBJ2-3; v_call: TRBV11-2; clone_size: NA; d_call: TRBD2; cdr3_aa: CASSLNGGGTDTQYF; cdr3_nt: TGTGCCAGCAGCTTAAATGGGGGGGGCACAGATACGCAGTATTTT
j_call: TRBJ2-7; v_call: TRBV4-1; clone_size: NA; d_call: TRBD2; cdr3_aa: CASSHSPSLAGVYEQYF; cdr3_nt: TGCGCCAGCAGCCATAGCCCTTCACTAGCGGGAGTCTACGAGCAGTACTTC
j_call: TRBJ1-5; v_call: TRBV10-3; clone_size: NA; d_call: TRBD1; cdr3_aa: CAISPDRDNQPQHF; cdr3_nt: TGTGCCATCAGTCCCGACAGGGACAATCAGCCCCAGCATTTT
j_call: TRBJ2-3; v_call: TRBV5-1; clone_size: NA; d_call: TRBD1; cdr3_aa: CASSLDRGLSTDTQYF; cdr3_nt: TGCGCCAGCAGCTTGGACAGGGGGCTAAGCACAGATACGCAGTATTTT
j_call: TRBJ2-1; v_call: TRBV27; clone_size: once; d_call: TRBD2; cdr3_aa: CASMGRLASSEQFF; cdr3_nt: TGTGCCAGCATGGGTCGACTAGCGTCGAGTGAGCAGTTCTTC
j_call: TRBJ1-4; v_call: TRBV5-5; clone_size: NA; d_call: NA; cdr3_aa: CASSWRTDLNEKLFF; cdr3_nt: TGTGCCAGCAGCTGGAGGACAGATTTAAATGAAAAACTGTTTTTT
j_call: TRBJ1-3; v_call: TRBV2; clone_size: few; d_call: NA; cdr3_aa: CASSTGRVGNTIYF; cdr3_nt: TGTGCCAGCAGTACGGGCAGGGTCGGAAACACCATATATTTT
j_call: TRBJ2-3; v_call: TRBV19; clone_size: NA; d_call: NA; cdr3_aa: CASTPRESTGQYF; cdr3_nt: TGTGCCAGTACCCCTAGAGAGTCTACCGGGCAGTATTTT
j_call: TRBJ1-4; v_call: TRBV7-2; clone_size: once; d_call: TRBD1; cdr3_aa: CASSGGQGSEKLFF; cdr3_nt: TGTGCCAGCAGCGGGGGACAGGGGAGCGAAAAACTGTTTTTT
j_call: TRBJ2-7; v_call: TRBV7-2; clone_size: NA; d_call: TRBD2; cdr3_aa: CASSSHGTRSSYEQYF; cdr3_nt: TGTGCCAGCAGCTCCCACGGGACTAGAAGCTCCTACGAGCAGTACTTC
j_call: TRBJ1-2; v_call: TRBV19; clone_size: NA; d_call: NA; cdr3_aa: CASSTRDGYTF; cdr3_nt: TGTGCCAGTAGTACCAGGGATGGCTACACCTTC
j_call: TRBJ1-4; v_call: TRBV27; clone_size: NA; d_call: NA; cdr3_aa: CASTYREGEKLFF; cdr3_nt: TGTGCCAGCACTTACAGGGAGGGCGAAAAACTGTTTTTT
j_call: TRBJ1-2; v_call: TRBV25-1; clone_size: NA; d_call: NA; cdr3_aa: CASSELKGVDYGYTF; cdr3_nt: TGTGCCAGCAGTGAATTGAAGGGAGTCGACTATGGCTACACCTTC
j_call: TRBJ1-1; v_call: TRBV30; clone_size: NA; d_call: NA; cdr3_aa: CAWSVRGNTEAFF; cdr3_nt: TGTGCCTGGAGTGTGCGGGGAAACACTGAAGCTTTCTTT
j_call: TRBJ2-1; v_call: TRBV6-6; clone_size: NA; d_call: NA; cdr3_aa: CASSYDYLNEQFF; cdr3_nt: TGTGCCAGCAGTTACGACTACCTCAATGAGCAGTTCTTC